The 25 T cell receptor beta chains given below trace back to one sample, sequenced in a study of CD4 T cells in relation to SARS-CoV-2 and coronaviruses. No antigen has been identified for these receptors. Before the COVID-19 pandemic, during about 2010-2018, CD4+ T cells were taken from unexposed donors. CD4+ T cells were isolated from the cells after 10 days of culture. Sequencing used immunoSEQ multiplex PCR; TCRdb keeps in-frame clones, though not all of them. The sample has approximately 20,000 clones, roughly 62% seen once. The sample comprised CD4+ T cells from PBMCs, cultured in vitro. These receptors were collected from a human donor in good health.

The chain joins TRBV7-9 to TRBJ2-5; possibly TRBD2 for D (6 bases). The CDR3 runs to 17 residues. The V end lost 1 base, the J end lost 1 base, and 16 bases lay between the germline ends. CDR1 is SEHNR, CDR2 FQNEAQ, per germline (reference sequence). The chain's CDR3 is CASSLGAAWDFQETQYF. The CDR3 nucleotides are TGTGCCAGCAGCTTAGGGGCCGCTTGGGACTTCCAAGAGACCCAGTACTTC.

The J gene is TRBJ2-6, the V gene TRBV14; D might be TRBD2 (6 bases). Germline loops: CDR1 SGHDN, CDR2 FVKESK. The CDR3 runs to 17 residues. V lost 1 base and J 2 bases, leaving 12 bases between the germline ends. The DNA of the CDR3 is TGTGCCAGCAGCCAAGTCCGGAGGGCGACTGGGGCCAACGTCCTGACTTTC. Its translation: CASSQVRRATGANVLTF.

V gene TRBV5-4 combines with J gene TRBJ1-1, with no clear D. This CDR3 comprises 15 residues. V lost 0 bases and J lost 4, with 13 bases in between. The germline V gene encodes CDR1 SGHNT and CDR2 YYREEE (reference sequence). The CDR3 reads CASSLDLHRGTEAFF. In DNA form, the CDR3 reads TGTGCCAGCAGCTTGGATTTACATCGGGGCACTGAAGCTTTCTTT.

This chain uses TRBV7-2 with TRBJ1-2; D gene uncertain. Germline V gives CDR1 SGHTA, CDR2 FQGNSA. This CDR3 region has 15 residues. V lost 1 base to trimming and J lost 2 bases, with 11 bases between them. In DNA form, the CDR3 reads TGTGCCAGCAGCTTAGGGGGAGAGGCCAACTATGGCTACACCTTC. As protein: CASSLGGEANYGYTF.

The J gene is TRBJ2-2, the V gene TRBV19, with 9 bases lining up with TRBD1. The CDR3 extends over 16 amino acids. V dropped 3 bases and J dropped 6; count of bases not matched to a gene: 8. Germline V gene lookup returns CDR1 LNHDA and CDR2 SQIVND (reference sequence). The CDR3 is CASSILGQGGAGELFF. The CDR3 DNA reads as TGTGCCAGTAGTATCCTGGGACAGGGAGGCGCCGGGGAGCTGTTTTTT.

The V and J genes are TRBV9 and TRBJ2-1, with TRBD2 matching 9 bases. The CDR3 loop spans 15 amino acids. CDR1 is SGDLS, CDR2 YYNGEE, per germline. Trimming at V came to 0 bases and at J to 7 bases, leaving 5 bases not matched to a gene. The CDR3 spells CASSVGAGGLNEQFF. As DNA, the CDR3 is TGTGCCAGCAGCGTAGGGGCGGGAGGGTTAAATGAGCAGTTCTTC.

Here the CDR3 reads CASTWNGNTEAFF. The CDR3 DNA follows: TGCGCCAGCACCTGGAATGGGAACACTGAAGCTTTCTTT. The chain couples TRBV5-1 to TRBJ1-1; D is ambiguous. The germline gives CDR1 SGHRS, CDR2 YFSETQ. The CDR3 length is 13 residues. V was trimmed by 6 bases and J by 1 base, leaving 10 bases between them. The whole variable domain, remainder taken from reference TRBV5-1 and TRBJ1-1, is KAGVTQTPRYLIKTRGQQVTLSCSPISGHRSVSWYQQTPGQGLQFLFEYFSETQRNKGNFPGRFSGRQFSNSRSEMNVSTLELGDSALYLCASTWNGNTEAFFGQGTRLTVV.

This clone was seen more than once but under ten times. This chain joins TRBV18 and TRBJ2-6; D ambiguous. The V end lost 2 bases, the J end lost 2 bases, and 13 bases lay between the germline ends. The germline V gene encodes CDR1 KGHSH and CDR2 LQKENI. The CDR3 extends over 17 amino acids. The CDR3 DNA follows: TGTGCCAGCTCACCATCTCAGGCAGCGACTGGGGCCAACGTCCTGACTTTC. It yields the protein CASSPSQAATGANVLTF.

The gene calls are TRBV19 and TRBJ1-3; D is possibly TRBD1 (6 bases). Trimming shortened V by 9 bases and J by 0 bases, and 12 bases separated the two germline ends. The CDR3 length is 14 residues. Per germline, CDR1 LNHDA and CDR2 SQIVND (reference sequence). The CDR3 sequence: CASCRGGSGNTIYF. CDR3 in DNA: TGTGCCAGCTGTAGGGGGGGCTCTGGAAACACCATATATTTT.

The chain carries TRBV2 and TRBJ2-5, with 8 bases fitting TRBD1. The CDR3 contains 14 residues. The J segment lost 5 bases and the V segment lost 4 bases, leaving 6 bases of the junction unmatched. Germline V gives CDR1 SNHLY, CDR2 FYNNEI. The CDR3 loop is CASSADRDGETQYF. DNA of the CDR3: TGTGCCAGCAGTGCGGACAGGGACGGGGAGACCCAGTACTTC.

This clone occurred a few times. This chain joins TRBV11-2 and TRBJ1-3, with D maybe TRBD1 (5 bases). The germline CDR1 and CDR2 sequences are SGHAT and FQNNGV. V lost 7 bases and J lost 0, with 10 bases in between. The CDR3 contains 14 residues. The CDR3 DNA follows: TGTGCCAGCACCTGGGGGGGCTCTGGAAACACCATATATTTT. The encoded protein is CASTWGGSGNTIYF. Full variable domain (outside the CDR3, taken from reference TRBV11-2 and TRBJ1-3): EAGVAQSPRYKIIEKRQSVAFWCNPISGHATLYWYQQILGQGPKLLIQFQNNGVVDDSQLPKDRFSAERLKGVDSTLKIQPAKLEDSAVYLCASTWGGSGNTIYFGEGSWLTVV.

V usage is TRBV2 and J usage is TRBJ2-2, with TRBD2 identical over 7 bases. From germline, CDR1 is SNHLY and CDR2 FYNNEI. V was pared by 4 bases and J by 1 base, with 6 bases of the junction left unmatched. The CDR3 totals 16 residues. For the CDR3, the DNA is TGTGCCAGCAGTGCCGGGAGGACCCAGAACACCGGGGAGCTGTTTTTT. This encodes CASSAGRTQNTGELFF.

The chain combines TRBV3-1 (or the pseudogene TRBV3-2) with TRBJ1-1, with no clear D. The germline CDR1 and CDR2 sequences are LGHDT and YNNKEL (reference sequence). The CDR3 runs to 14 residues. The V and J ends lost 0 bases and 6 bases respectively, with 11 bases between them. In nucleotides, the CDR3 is TGTGCCAGCAGCCAAGAGGCCGCAGCGGCTGAAGCTTTCTTT. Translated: CASSQEAAAAEAFF.

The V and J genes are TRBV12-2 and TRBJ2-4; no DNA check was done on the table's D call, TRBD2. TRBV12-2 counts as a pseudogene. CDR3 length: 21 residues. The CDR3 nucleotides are TGTGCAAGTCGCCCTATCCCGACTAGCGGGGCTGGTGTTTTAGCCAAAAACATTCAGTACTTC. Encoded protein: CASRPIPTSGAGVLAKNIQYF.

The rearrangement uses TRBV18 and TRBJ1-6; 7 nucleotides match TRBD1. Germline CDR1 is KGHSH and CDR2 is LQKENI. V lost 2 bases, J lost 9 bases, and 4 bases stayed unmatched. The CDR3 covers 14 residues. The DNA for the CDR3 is TGTGCCAGCTCACCAACAGGGGAGACTTCACCCCTCCACTTT. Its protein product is CASSPTGETSPLHF.

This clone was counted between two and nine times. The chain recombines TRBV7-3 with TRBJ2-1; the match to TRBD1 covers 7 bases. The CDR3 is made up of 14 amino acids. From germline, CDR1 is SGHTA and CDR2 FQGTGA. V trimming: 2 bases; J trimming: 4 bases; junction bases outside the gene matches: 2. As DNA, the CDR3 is TGTGCCAGCAGCTTAGGGACAGAATACAATGAGCAGTTCTTC. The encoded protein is CASSLGTEYNEQFF.

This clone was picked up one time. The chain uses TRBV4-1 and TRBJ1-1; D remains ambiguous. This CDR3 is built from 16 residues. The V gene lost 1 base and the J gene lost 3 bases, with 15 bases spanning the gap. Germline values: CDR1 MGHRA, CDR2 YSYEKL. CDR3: CASSQAPGAGDTEAFF. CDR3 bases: TGCGCCAGCAGCCAAGCTCCGGGAGCCGGGGACACTGAAGCTTTCTTT.

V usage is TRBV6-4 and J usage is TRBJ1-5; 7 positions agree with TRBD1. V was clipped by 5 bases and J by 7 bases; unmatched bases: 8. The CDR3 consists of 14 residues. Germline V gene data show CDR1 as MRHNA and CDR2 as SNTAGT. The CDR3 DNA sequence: TGTGCCAGCAGTATGACAGGGATCGGACAGCCCCAGCATTTT. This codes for CASSMTGIGQPQHF.

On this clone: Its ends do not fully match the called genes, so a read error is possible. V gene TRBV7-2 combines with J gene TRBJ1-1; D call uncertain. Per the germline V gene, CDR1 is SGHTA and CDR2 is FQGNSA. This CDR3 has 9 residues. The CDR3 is CASSVQANF. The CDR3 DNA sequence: TGTGCCAGCAGCGTCCAGGCTAACTTT.

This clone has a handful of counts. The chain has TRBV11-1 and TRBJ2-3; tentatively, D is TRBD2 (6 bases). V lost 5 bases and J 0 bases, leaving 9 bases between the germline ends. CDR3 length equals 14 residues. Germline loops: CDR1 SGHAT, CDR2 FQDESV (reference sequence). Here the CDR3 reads CASSLRGSTDTQYF. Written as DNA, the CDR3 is TGTGCCAGCAGCCTCCGGGGGAGCACAGATACGCAGTATTTT.

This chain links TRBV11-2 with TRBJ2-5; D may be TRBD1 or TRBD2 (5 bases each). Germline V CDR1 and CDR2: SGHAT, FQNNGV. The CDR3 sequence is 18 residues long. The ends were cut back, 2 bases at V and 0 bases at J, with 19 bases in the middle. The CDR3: CASSLNLGDGGYQETQYF. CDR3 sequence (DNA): TGTGCCAGCAGCTTAAATCTCGGGGACGGTGGGTACCAAGAGACCCAGTACTTC. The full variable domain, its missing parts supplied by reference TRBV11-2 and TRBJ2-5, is EAGVAQSPRYKIIEKRQSVAFWCNPISGHATLYWYQQILGQGPKLLIQFQNNGVVDDSQLPKDRFSAERLKGVDSTLKIQPAKLEDSAVYLCASSLNLGDGGYQETQYFGPGTRLLVL.

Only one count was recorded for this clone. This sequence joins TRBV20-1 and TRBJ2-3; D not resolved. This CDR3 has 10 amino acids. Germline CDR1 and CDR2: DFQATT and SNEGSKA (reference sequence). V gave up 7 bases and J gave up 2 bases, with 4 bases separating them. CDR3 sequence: CSVITDTQYF. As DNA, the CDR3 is TGCAGTGTGATCACAGATACGCAGTATTTT.

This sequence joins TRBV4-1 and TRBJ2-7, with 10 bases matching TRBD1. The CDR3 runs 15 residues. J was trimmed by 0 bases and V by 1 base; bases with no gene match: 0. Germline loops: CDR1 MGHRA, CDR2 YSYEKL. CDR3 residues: CASSQGDRGSYEQYF. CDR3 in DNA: TGCGCCAGCAGCCAAGGGGACAGGGGCTCCTACGAGCAGTACTTC.

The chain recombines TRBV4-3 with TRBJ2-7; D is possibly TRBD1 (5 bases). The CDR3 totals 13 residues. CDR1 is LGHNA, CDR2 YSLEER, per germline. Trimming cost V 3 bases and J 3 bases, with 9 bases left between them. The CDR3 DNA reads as TGCGCCAGCAGCCAGGGGCGAGACTACGAGCAGTACTTC. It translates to CASSQGRDYEQYF.

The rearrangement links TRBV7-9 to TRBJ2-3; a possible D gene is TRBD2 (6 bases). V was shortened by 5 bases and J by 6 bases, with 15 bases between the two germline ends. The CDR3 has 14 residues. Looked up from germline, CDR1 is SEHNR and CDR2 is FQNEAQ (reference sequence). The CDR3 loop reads CASSKLALSDTQYF. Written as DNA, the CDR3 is TGTGCCAGCAGCAAACTAGCCTTATCTGATACGCAGTATTTT. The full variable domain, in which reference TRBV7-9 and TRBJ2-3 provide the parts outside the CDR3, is DTGVSQNPRHKITKRGQNVTFRCDPISEHNRLYWYRQTLGQGPEFLTYFQNEAQLEKSRLLSDRFSAERPKGSFSTLEIQRTEQGDSAMYLCASSKLALSDTQYFGPGTRLTVL.